The clone carrying this T cell receptor beta chain was counted many times. What it recognizes is unknown. V was pared by 4 bases and J by 4 bases, with 7 bases of the junction left unmatched. The CDR3 is 14 residues long. Germline V gene sequence: CDR1 DFQATT, CDR2 SNEGSKA (reference sequence). The data derive from a study of T-cell reconstitution after alpha-beta-depleted transplantation in children. General study points: Several hundred expanded graft clones reportedly supplied alpha-beta T cells about two months after transplant. After one year, T-cell counts and TCRbeta diversity mostly came from new T cells.

TCRbeta library construction was performed incorporating unique molecular identifiers. TCRdb used MiXCR to reprocess the PCR reads, holding one entry per CDR3 protein. Among approximately 490,000 distinct CDR3 sequences listed, about 10% were seen once. The rearrangement links TRBV20-1 to TRBJ2-3, with 8 bases matching TRBD2. This specimen consisted of PBMCs, obtained before TCRalphabeta/CD19-depleted stem cell transplant. This receptor was taken from a child aged 2-15 years with inherited bone marrow failure, due to receive a stem cell transplant. CDR3: CSAIAGGGADTQYF. Written as DNA, the CDR3 is TGCAGTGCTATTGCGGGAGGAGGGGCAGATACGCAGTATTTT.